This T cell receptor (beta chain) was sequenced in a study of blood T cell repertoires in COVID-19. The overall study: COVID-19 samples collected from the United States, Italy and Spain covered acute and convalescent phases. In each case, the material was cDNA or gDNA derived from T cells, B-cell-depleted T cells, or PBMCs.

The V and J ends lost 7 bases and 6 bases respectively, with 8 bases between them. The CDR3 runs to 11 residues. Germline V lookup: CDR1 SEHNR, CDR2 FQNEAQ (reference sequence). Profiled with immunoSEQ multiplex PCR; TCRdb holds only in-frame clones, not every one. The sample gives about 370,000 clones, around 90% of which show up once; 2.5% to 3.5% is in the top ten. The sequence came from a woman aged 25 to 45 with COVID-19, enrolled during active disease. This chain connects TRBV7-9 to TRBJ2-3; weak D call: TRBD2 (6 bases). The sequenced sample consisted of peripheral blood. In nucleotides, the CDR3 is TGTGCCAGCACCCGGGGGGATACGCAGTATTTT. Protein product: CASTRGDTQYF.